Below are 20 T cell receptor beta chains sequenced from a single sample in a study of shared clonotypes between healthy human individuals (dated by TCRdb to the early 2020s). Library creation used the immunoSEQ multiplex PCR assay. TCRdb holds this immuneACCESS table with in-frame rearrangements only. Some clones are missing; in checked studies, unresolved V genes explain under half, and the rest has no known cause. The sample includes some 2.1 million clones, with around 93% observed a single time. About 1.7% of the sample is in the top ten clones. CD8 naive samples were obtained by positive selection for CCR7 among CD45RO-negative cells, yielding a CD45RA+CCR7+ population from which TemRA cells were excluded. The sample was naive CD8+ T cells from PBMCs. The cell subset or site label here, explained by the study, means: CD45RA+CCR7+. These receptors were taken from a man aged 18-30 years in good health. Some clones in this sample may be carry-over from other donors' samples.

V and J are TRBV19 and TRBJ1-2; weak D call: TRBD1 (5 bases). Deletions cut 7 bases from V and 6 bases from J, with 9 bases between. The germline gives CDR1 LNHDA, CDR2 SQIVND (reference sequence). The CDR3 totals 11 residues. CDR3 in amino acids: CASIGGNGYTF. The CDR3 DNA reads TGTGCCAGTATCGGGGGAAATGGCTACACCTTC.

This chain joins TRBV27 and TRBJ2-7, with a weak D call TRBD2 (6 bases). Trimming removed 4 bases from V and 3 bases from J, with 13 bases in between. The CDR3 sequence is 14 residues long. Germline CDR1 is MNHEY and CDR2 is SMNVEV (reference sequence). The chain's CDR3 is CASSSRGYGYEQYF. CDR3 nucleotides: TGTGCCAGCAGTTCCCGGGGGTACGGCTACGAGCAGTACTTC.

The chain is built from TRBV10-3 and TRBJ2-3, with 9 bases identical to TRBD2. V dropped 8 bases and J dropped 0; count of bases not matched to a gene: 3. CDR1 and CDR2 (germline): ENHRY, SYGVKD. The CDR3 spans 14 residues. CDR3 protein: CAIRTSDSTDTQYF. CDR3 nucleotides: TGTGCCATCCGGACTAGCGATAGCACAGATACGCAGTATTTT.

This CDR3 reads CSADREAFF. As DNA, the CDR3 is TGCAGCGCCGACAGAGAAGCTTTCTTT. J is TRBJ1-1 and V is TRBV29-1, with D perhaps TRBD1 (5 bases). Trimming stripped 7 bases from V and 8 bases from J, with 8 bases between. CDR3 length: 9 amino acids. Germline loops: CDR1 SQVTM, CDR2 ANQGSEA.

The rearrangement links TRBV6-5 to TRBJ1-5, with 7 bases lining up with TRBD1. CDR3 length: 16 residues. The ends lost 4 bases at V and 5 bases at J; junction bases unmatched: 11. From germline, CDR1 is MNHEY and CDR2 SVGAGI. CDR3 coding DNA: TGTGCCAGCAGTTCCAGGGGGGGGTCCGAAGATCAGCCCCAGCATTTT. As protein: CASSSRGGSEDQPQHF.

This rearrangement joins TRBV19 to TRBJ1-4; possible D gene TRBD1, 5 bases. CDR1 is LNHDA and CDR2 is SQIVND in the germline V gene (reference sequence). This CDR3 is built from 20 residues. Trimming took off 4 bases at V and 0 bases at J, with 24 bases between the two ends. CDR3 sequence (DNA): TGTGCCAGTAGTAAGAGCGAGGGGTTCATCCTATATGCAACTAATGAAAAACTGTTTTTT. The encoded protein is CASSKSEGFILYATNEKLFF.

This chain links TRBV6-1 with TRBJ2-7; possibly TRBD2 for D (5 bases). Germline assignment: CDR1 MNHNS and CDR2 SASEGT. The length of the CDR3 is 11 residues. V was trimmed by 6 bases and J by 6 bases, leaving 9 bases between them. This CDR3 reads CASRDGGEQYF. The CDR3 coding sequence is TGTGCCAGCAGAGATGGAGGCGAGCAGTACTTC.

The chain joins TRBV2 to TRBJ2-5, with 14 bases fitting TRBD2. V lost 5 bases and J lost 0; bases outside the gene matches: 5. The CDR3 consists of 17 residues. Germline CDR1 reads SNHLY; CDR2 reads FYNNEI. The CDR3 DNA reads as TGTGCCAGCAGTTTAAGACTAGCGGGAGGGAACCAAGAGACCCAGTACTTC. Translating gives CASSLRLAGGNQETQYF.

CDR3 DNA: TGCAGCGTGATAGACAGGGGATTGTTCGAGCAGTACTTC. Its translation: CSVIDRGLFEQYF. This chain uses TRBV29-1 with TRBJ2-5; 8 bases are a match to TRBD1. The end of the DNA is better explained by TRBJ2-7, so the J call may be wrong. The germline V gene has CDR1 SQVTM and CDR2 ANQGSEA. The CDR3 consists of 13 residues.

The V call is TRBV30, the J call TRBJ2-3, with D possibly being TRBD2 (6 bases). Germline V gene data show CDR1 as GTSNPN and CDR2 as SVGIG (reference sequence). The CDR3 is made up of 17 amino acids. The V gene lost 4 bases and the J gene lost 4 bases, with 24 bases spanning the gap. The DNA of the CDR3 is TGTGCCTGGAAGCCAATTCCCCGGACCAGGGAGGCAGATACGCAGTATTTT. This translates into CAWKPIPRTREADTQYF.

This sequence joins TRBV29-1 and TRBJ1-1; D perhaps matches TRBD1 (5 bases). Germline lookup yields CDR1 SQVTM and CDR2 ANQGSEA. The CDR3 consists of 14 residues. The germline V and J ends were trimmed by 0 bases and 11 bases, with 19 bases remaining between them. The CDR3 here is CSVEEGARALAAFF. The CDR3 DNA is TGCAGCGTTGAAGAAGGGGCGCGCGCTTTGGCGGCTTTCTTT.

This chain joins TRBV6-1 and TRBJ2-5; D gene uncertain. Judging by the DNA end, TRBJ2-7 fits better; the J call may be wrong. The CDR3 runs 13 residues. Germline loops: CDR1 MNHNS, CDR2 SASEGT. CDR3 nucleotide sequence: TGTGCCAGCAGTGACTACGACACCTACGAGCAGTACTTC. Translated: CASSDYDTYEQYF.

The chain employs TRBV29-1 and TRBJ1-2; D remains ambiguous. Trimming removed 0 bases at V and 8 bases at J, with 10 bases between. This CDR3 contains 12 residues. Germline V gene data show CDR1 as SQVTM and CDR2 as ANQGSEA. The CDR3 bases are TGCAGCGTTGAAGATGGAGCGTGGGGCTACACCTTC. It specifies CSVEDGAWGYTF. Combining the CDR3 with reference TRBV29-1 and TRBJ1-2 gives the whole variable domain SAVISQKPSRDICQRGTSLTIQCQVDSQVTMMFWYRQQPGQSLTLIATANQGSEATYESGFVIDKFPISRPNLTFSTLTVSNMSPEDSSIYLCSVEDGAWGYTFGSGTRLTVV.

In this sample, this clone turned up once. The V and J genes are TRBV6-5 and TRBJ2-2; 8 bases are a match to TRBD2. Germline lookup yields CDR1 MNHEY and CDR2 SVGAGI. The CDR3 is 15 residues long. V shed 2 bases, J shed 4 bases, and the junction held 3 bases outside the gene matches. CDR3 residues: CASSYKRESTGELFF. Written as DNA, the CDR3 is TGTGCCAGCAGTTACAAGCGGGAGTCCACCGGGGAGCTGTTTTTT.

The genes are TRBV9 and TRBJ2-7, with 8 bases identical to TRBD1. There are 17 residues in the CDR3. The V segment lost 5 bases and the J segment 3 bases; nucleotides outside the gene matches: 16. Germline values: CDR1 SGDLS, CDR2 YYNGEE. This CDR3 reads CASSLLDRAGGFYEQYF. DNA of the CDR3: TGTGCCAGCAGTCTTCTGGACAGGGCGGGCGGTTTCTACGAGCAGTACTTC.

The V call is TRBV2, the J call TRBJ2-3, with 11 positions matching TRBD2. V gave up 7 bases and J gave up 2 bases; unmatched junction bases: 5. This CDR3 region has 15 residues. Germline loops: CDR1 SNHLY, CDR2 FYNNEI. CDR3 sequence (DNA): TGTGCCAGCACCGGACTAGCGGGTTTCACAGATACGCAGTATTTT. This codes for CASTGLAGFTDTQYF.

The J gene is TRBJ1-3, the V gene TRBV9; D unresolved. CDR3 size: 16 residues. In germline, CDR1 is SGDLS, CDR2 YYNGEE. V dropped 4 bases and J dropped 2 bases, with 16 bases sitting between them. The DNA for the CDR3 is TGTGCCAGCAGCCTTTACGGAGGGAAGACTGGAAACACCATATATTTT. Translation gives CASSLYGGKTGNTIYF.

Worth noting for this clone: Other DNA sequences in the sample encode the same CDR3. The J gene is TRBJ2-7, the V gene TRBV6-5; 10 nucleotides match TRBD1. The CDR3 has 14 residues. Germline values: CDR1 MNHEY, CDR2 SVGAGI. Trimming at V came to 5 bases and at J to 2 bases, leaving 3 bases not matched to a gene. The CDR3 coding sequence is TGTGCCAGCAGTCCCGGACAGGGGGCCTACGAGCAGTACTTC. This translates into CASSPGQGAYEQYF.

The chain uses TRBV4-3 and TRBJ2-1; D gene ambiguous. The CDR3 runs to 17 residues. Germline CDR1 and CDR2: LGHNA and YSLEER. V lost 0 bases and J 2 bases, leaving 14 bases between the germline ends. The CDR3 nucleotides read TGCGCCAGCAGCCAAGATGAAACAGATGCCACCTACAATGAGCAGTTCTTC. The encoded protein is CASSQDETDATYNEQFF.

The V gene is TRBV2, the J gene TRBJ2-5; 11 nucleotides align to TRBD2. J gave up 4 bases and V 2 bases, and 6 bases lay outside the gene matches. Germline V gene data show CDR1 as SNHLY and CDR2 as FYNNEI. The CDR3 is made up of 16 amino acids. This CDR3 reads CASSERGLAVRETQYF. CDR3 nucleotide sequence: TGTGCCAGCAGTGAAAGGGGACTAGCGGTGAGAGAGACCCAGTACTTC.